The clone carrying this TCR beta chain has ten or more counts. In building TCR beta libraries, iRepertoire HTBI primers were used together with Arm-PCR of CDR3 regions. MiXCR, applied by TCRdb to the multiplex PCR reads, yields one record per CDR3 protein. The data contain approximately 540,000 distinct CDR3 sequences, around 13% of them seen just once; the ten biggest clones take up over 7%. Described time point: newly diagnosed GD, antithyroid drugs for less than 3 months. Following extraction of RNA from PBMCs, that RNA was used to make the TCR library. The data belong to a study of regulatory T cells in long-lasting Graves disease. The sample was also reused in another study, on T cells in Graves' hyperthyroidism and ophthalmopathy. That report adds: Separating ophthalmopathy from stable hyperthyroidism was achieved by a 13 V-J model.

Sequencing used peripheral blood mononuclear cells (PBMCs), obtained at new diagnosis, from a patient treated with antithyroid drugs. This TCR derives from a woman under 40 with Graves disease.

CDR3 nucleotides: TGTGCCAGCAGACTAGCGGGAGCTGGGTACAATGAGCAGTTCTTC. This translates into CASRLAGAGYNEQFF. The chain carries TRBV27 and TRBJ2-1; TRBD2 aligns across 11 bases. With V trimmed by 6 bases and J by 4 bases, 5 bases remained unmatched. The CDR3 sequence is 15 residues long. From germline, CDR1 is MNHEY and CDR2 SMNVEV (reference sequence).